The 13 T cell receptor beta chains given below trace back to one sample, sequenced in a study of T cell repertoires in cytomegalovirus infection. TCRdb passed the reads through MiXCR, listing each CDR3 protein once. The sample has roughly 350,000 distinct CDR3 sequences; roughly a third are singletons. These receptors' targets are unknown. Material: cultured PBMCs, obtained from culture after CMV antigen stimulation. The receptors shown here come from a human donor in good health (CMV status not recorded). Some clones in this sample may be carry-over from other donors' samples.

The chain combines TRBV27 with TRBJ2-4; 12 positions agree with TRBD2. J gave up 0 bases and V 4 bases, and 4 bases lay outside the gene matches. The CDR3 totals 17 residues. The germline gives CDR1 MNHEY, CDR2 SMNVEV (reference sequence). DNA for the CDR3: TGTGCCAGCAGTTCAAGGACTAGCGGGATAGCCAAAAACATTCAGTACTTC. Its translation: CASSSRTSGIAKNIQYF.

This clonotype has a handful of counts. The J gene is TRBJ2-5, the V gene TRBV7-2, with D perhaps matching TRBD2 (6 bases). Germline loops: CDR1 SGHTA, CDR2 FQGNSA. The CDR3 has 14 residues. The germline V and J ends were trimmed by 3 bases and 4 bases, with 12 bases remaining between them. The CDR3 DNA sequence: TGTGCCAGCAGCTTTCGACTAGGGGCAGAGACCCAGTACTTC. Its protein product is CASSFRLGAETQYF.

V is TRBV15 and J is TRBJ1-6; D possibly corresponds to TRBD1 (5 bases). The CDR3 has 16 amino acids. Per germline, CDR1 LNHNV and CDR2 YYDKDF (reference sequence). Between the trimmed V and J ends, which lost 1 base and 4 bases, there was a span of 11 bases. The CDR3 is CATSRADSPYNSPLHF. CDR3 DNA sequence: TGTGCCACCAGCAGAGCTGACAGTCCGTATAATTCACCCCTCCACTTT.

This clonotype turned up a few times. The chain has TRBV7-2 and TRBJ1-2; D is possibly TRBD1 (6 bases). The CDR3 length is 13 residues. The V gene lost 2 bases and the J gene lost 3 bases, with 7 bases spanning the gap. The germline CDR1 and CDR2 sequences are SGHTA and FQGNSA. The CDR3 region has the DNA TGTGCCAGCAGCTTAACAGGGCACTATGGCTACACCTTC. It encodes CASSLTGHYGYTF.

V usage is TRBV24-1 and J usage is TRBJ1-1, with a tentative D call TRBD1 (6 bases). V was shortened by 9 bases and J by 7 bases, with 11 bases between the two germline ends. Germline lookup yields CDR1 KGHDR and CDR2 SFDVKD. The CDR3 has 11 amino acids. The CDR3 DNA sequence: TGTGCCACCGAGGGGGACGATGAAGCTTTCTTT. Amino acids: CATEGDDEAFF.

The gene calls are TRBV6-2 or TRBV6-3 and TRBJ2-7; a weak D match, TRBD2 (6 bases). The V and J ends lost 7 bases and 3 bases respectively, with 16 bases between them. The CDR3 consists of 14 residues. The germline V gene has CDR1 MNHEY and CDR2 SVGEGT. CDR3: CASTFGGDYYEQYV. CDR3 in DNA: TGTGCCAGCACCTTCGGGGGTGATTACTACGAGCAGTACGTC.

On this clonotype itself: A read error may account for a junction end that differs from germline. The chain's CDR3 is CASTLPAPQAPVISETQYF. DNA for the CDR3: TGTGCCAGCACCTTACCGGCCCCACAGGCCCCGGTTATCAGTGAGACCCAGTACTTC. The chain employs TRBV7-9 and TRBJ2-5; possibly TRBD1 for D (5 bases). CDR3 size: 19 residues. CDR1 is SEHNR and CDR2 is FQNEAQ in the germline V gene (reference sequence).

The V gene is TRBV3-1, the J gene TRBJ2-1; 9 bases map to TRBD1. This CDR3 is 15 amino acids long. The germline CDR1 and CDR2 sequences are LGHDT and YNNKEL (reference sequence). V was clipped by 4 bases and J by 3 bases; unmatched bases: 4. CDR3 sequence reads: CASSRAGQGYNEQFF. CDR3 coding DNA: TGTGCCAGCAGCCGGGCGGGACAGGGCTACAATGAGCAGTTCTTC.

This clonotype was detected a few times. The chain is built from TRBV14 and TRBJ2-7; TRBD2 matches at 9 bases. Per germline, CDR1 SGHDN and CDR2 FVKESK. V was pared by 2 bases and J by 3 bases, with 5 bases of the junction left unmatched. The CDR3 spans 15 residues. DNA of the CDR3: TGTGCCAGCAGCCAACAAGCGGGAGGCCACTACGAGCAGTACTTC. This codes for CASSQQAGGHYEQYF.

J is TRBJ1-5 and V is TRBV29-1; D is unresolved. Germline assignment: CDR1 SQVTM and CDR2 ANQGSEA. With 4 bases removed from V and 5 bases from J, the gap between germline ends came to 15 bases. The CDR3 is 14 residues long. The CDR3 is CSVVEGNRYQPQHF. CDR3 DNA sequence: TGCAGCGTTGTAGAAGGGAATAGATATCAGCCCCAGCATTTT.

V gene TRBV7-8 combines with J gene TRBJ1-2, with 7 bases fitting TRBD1. This CDR3 spans 16 amino acids. Per the germline V gene, CDR1 is SGHVS and CDR2 is FQNEAQ. With 4 bases clipped from V and 4 bases from J, the junction kept 12 bases outside the gene matches. The CDR3 coding sequence is TGTGCCAGCAGCTCAGGATGGGACAGCCGCGGCTATGGCTACACCTTC. Its protein is CASSSGWDSRGYGYTF.

This clonotype was observed at least ten times. The V gene is TRBV7-2, the J gene TRBJ2-1; possible D gene TRBD1, 5 bases. The CDR3 has 15 residues. V was pared by 2 bases and J by 5 bases, with 13 bases between. From germline, CDR1 is SGHTA and CDR2 FQGNSA. The CDR3 sequence: CASSLKGPGDNEQFF. Written as DNA, the CDR3 is TGTGCCAGCAGCTTAAAGGGGCCTGGAGACAATGAGCAGTTCTTC.

Only a few counts were recorded for this clonotype. The chain has TRBV6-6 and TRBJ2-2; possibly TRBD1 for D (5 bases). Germline CDR1 MNHNY, CDR2 SVGAGI (reference sequence). V gave up 9 bases and J gave up 0 bases, with 23 bases separating them. This CDR3 has 18 amino acids. The CDR3 loop reads CASHPAGAGYTNTGELFF. As DNA, the CDR3 is TGTGCCAGTCACCCCGCTGGGGCAGGTTATACGAACACCGGGGAGCTGTTTTTT.